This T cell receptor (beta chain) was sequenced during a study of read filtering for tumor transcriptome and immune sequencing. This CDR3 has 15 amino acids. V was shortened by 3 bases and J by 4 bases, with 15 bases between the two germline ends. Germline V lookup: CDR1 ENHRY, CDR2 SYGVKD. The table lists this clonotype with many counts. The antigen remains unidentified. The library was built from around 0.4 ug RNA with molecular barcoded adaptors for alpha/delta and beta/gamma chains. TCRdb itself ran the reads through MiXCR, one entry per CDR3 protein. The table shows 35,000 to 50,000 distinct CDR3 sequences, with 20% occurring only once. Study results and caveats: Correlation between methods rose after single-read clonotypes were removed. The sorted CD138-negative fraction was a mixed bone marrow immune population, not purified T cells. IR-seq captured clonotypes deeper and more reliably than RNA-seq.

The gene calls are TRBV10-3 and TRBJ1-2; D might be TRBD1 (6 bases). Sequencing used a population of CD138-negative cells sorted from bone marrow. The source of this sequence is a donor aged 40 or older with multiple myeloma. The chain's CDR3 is CAISDPERGVYGYTF. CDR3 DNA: TGTGCCATCAGTGATCCGGAGAGGGGGGTCTATGGCTACACCTTC.